These 20 T cell receptor beta chains share one sample of origin, sequenced in a study of T cells in Graves' hyperthyroidism and ophthalmopathy. Amplification yielded TCR beta CDR3 regions, with RNA transcripts as the source. HTBI primers were employed in a first-round RT-PCR of the TCR CDR3. A single record per CDR3 protein comes from TCRdb applying MiXCR to the multiplex PCR reads. Found here are a few hundred thousand distinct CDR3 sequences, 11% to 15% of them singletons; the top ten hold approximately 5.7%. Sequenced: blood. Receptors were obtained from a woman between 25 and 40 years old with Graves' hyperthyroidism that later progressed to Graves' ophthalmopathy.

This clonotype was recorded at least ten times. The chain combines TRBV14 with TRBJ2-1, with 12 bases identical to TRBD2. This CDR3 spans 19 amino acids. The ends lost 5 bases at V and 0 bases at J; junction bases unmatched: 11. Per the germline V gene, CDR1 is SGHDN and CDR2 is FVKESK. CDR3 amino acids: CASSERTSGDTYSYNEQFF. CDR3 bases: TGTGCCAGCAGCGAAAGGACTAGCGGGGATACTTACTCCTACAATGAGCAGTTCTTC.

This clonotype was seen at least ten times. This chain links TRBV12-3 or TRBV12-4 with TRBJ1-1, with 10 bases that match TRBD1. V lost 9 bases and J lost 3; bases outside the gene matches: 4. The length of the CDR3 is 13 residues. The CDR3 spells CASWDRGYTEAFF. The CDR3 DNA reads TGTGCCAGTTGGGACAGGGGTTACACTGAAGCTTTCTTT.

This clonotype was seen at least ten times. The rearrangement joins TRBV5-8 to TRBJ2-7; D possibly corresponds to TRBD2 (7 bases). The CDR3 is made up of 15 amino acids. Looked up from germline, CDR1 is SGHTS and CDR2 is YDEGEE. V dropped 0 bases and J dropped 0 bases, with 10 bases sitting between them. The CDR3 region has the DNA TGTGCCAGCAGCTTGGGAAGGGGGGGCTCCTACGAGCAGTACTTC. This codes for CASSLGRGGSYEQYF.

In the case of this clonotype: Compared with germline, one end of the junction differs, possibly owing to a read error. The V gene is TRBV7-2, the J gene TRBJ2-5; TRBD2 agrees at 9 bases. Germline CDR1 and CDR2: SGHTA and FQGNSA. This CDR3 has 15 amino acids. CDR3 DNA sequence: TGTGCCAGCGGCTTGGCGGGGGGGGGGGGGGAGACCCAGTACTTC. Residues: CASGLAGGGGETQYF.

As regards this clonotype: A much larger clone sits a single nucleotide away, making a read error possible. The J gene is TRBJ2-3, the V gene TRBV7-9; TRBD1 matches at 7 bases. The last part of the DNA fits TRBJ1-5 better; the J call may be wrong. CDR1 SEHNR and CDR2 FQNEAQ come from the germline V gene (reference sequence). This CDR3 is built from 16 residues. The CDR3 protein is CASSDQQRGGTDTQHF. The CDR3 nucleotides read TGTGCCAGCAGCGACCAGCAGCGGGGGGGGACAGATACGCAGCATTTT.

The chain combines TRBV7-9 with TRBJ2-3; 7 bases are a match to TRBD1. This CDR3 has 16 residues. V shed 4 bases and J 0 bases; nucleotides not matched to a gene: 7. Germline V gene lookup returns CDR1 SEHNR and CDR2 FQNEAQ (reference sequence). CDR3 coding DNA: TGTGCCAGCAGCTCCCGACAGGGATCGAGCACAGATACGCAGTATTTT. Its protein is CASSSRQGSSTDTQYF.

This chain connects TRBV3-1 to TRBJ2-7; 14 nucleotides align to TRBD2. The trim removed 3 bases at V and 0 bases at J, leaving 7 bases unmatched. The germline V gene has CDR1 LGHDT and CDR2 YNNKEL (reference sequence). The CDR3 loop spans 18 amino acids. The CDR3 coding sequence is TGTGCCAGCAGCCACTCGGGACTAGCGGGAGCGCCCTCCTACGAGCAGTACTTC. It translates to CASSHSGLAGAPSYEQYF.

This clonotype was detected only a few times. CDR3 amino acids: CASSPRGRTNTGELFF. The CDR3 DNA reads TGTGCCAGCAGCCCGCGGGGCAGGACGAACACCGGGGAGCTGTTTTTT. This chain joins TRBV5-6 and TRBJ2-2; D is possibly TRBD2 (6 bases). This CDR3 contains 16 residues. V was cut by 4 bases and J by 0 bases, with 13 bases left in between. The germline gives CDR1 SGHDT, CDR2 YYEEEE. Drawing the rest from reference TRBV5-6 and TRBJ2-2, the complete variable domain is DAGVTQSPTHLIKTRGQQVTLRCSPKSGHDTVSWYQQALGQGPQFIFQYYEEEERQRGNFPDRFSGHQFPNYSSELNVNALLLGDSALYLCASSPRGRTNTGELFFGEGSRLTVL.

This clonotype was detected ten times or more. The chain employs TRBV7-9 and TRBJ1-2, with a possible D match to TRBD1 (6 bases). Germline V gene sequence: CDR1 SEHNR, CDR2 FQNEAQ (reference sequence). The CDR3 length is 18 residues. The ends were cut back, 1 base at V and 3 bases at J, with 21 bases in the middle. CDR3 loop: CASSLVPYRDTQYYGYTF. The DNA for the CDR3 is TGTGCCAGCAGCTTAGTCCCTTACCGGGACACCCAATACTATGGCTACACCTTC.

The rearrangement links TRBV20-1 to TRBJ1-1; D perhaps matches TRBD1 (6 bases). Germline V gives CDR1 DFQATT, CDR2 SNEGSKA (reference sequence). The CDR3 is made up of 14 amino acids. Trimming stripped 5 bases from V and 7 bases from J, with 20 bases between. CDR3 sequence (DNA): TGCAGTGCTTTTTCCGGGACATATGGAAGTGAAGCTTTCTTT. Translated: CSAFSGTYGSEAFF.

This clonotype has ten or more counts. The rearrangement joins TRBV10-3 to TRBJ2-5; no definite D call. CDR3 length equals 13 residues. With 10 bases removed from V and 3 bases from J, the gap between germline ends came to 15 bases. Germline-derived CDR1 and CDR2 are ENHRY and SYGVKD. The CDR3 is CATSGKFEETQYF. The DNA of the CDR3 is TGTGCCACCTCCGGTAAATTCGAAGAGACCCAGTACTTC.

The chain has TRBV9 and TRBJ2-6; D is tentatively TRBD1 or TRBD2 (5 bases each). The V gene lost 0 bases and the J gene lost 0 bases, with 7 bases spanning the gap. The germline V gene encodes CDR1 SGDLS and CDR2 YYNGEE. The CDR3 contains 16 residues. The DNA of the CDR3 is TGTGCCAGCAGCGTAGGGGACGGCTCTGGGGCCAACGTCCTGACTTTC. Its protein is CASSVGDGSGANVLTF.

This clonotype was seen a handful of times. The chain employs TRBV19 and TRBJ2-7, with 8 bases fitting TRBD1. V was pared by 1 base and J by 1 base, with 3 bases of the junction left unmatched. The CDR3 consists of 15 residues. Germline CDR1 reads LNHDA; CDR2 reads SQIVND (reference sequence). The CDR3 here is CASSIGQGLSYEQYF. CDR3 in DNA: TGTGCCAGTAGTATAGGACAGGGGCTGTCCTACGAGCAGTACTTC.

This chain connects TRBV2 to TRBJ2-5, with 8 bases aligning to TRBD1. Germline assignment: CDR1 SNHLY and CDR2 FYNNEI. Losses at the gene ends were 5 bases for V and 6 bases for J; bases not matched to a gene: 5. This CDR3 region has 13 residues. CDR3 sequence (DNA): TGTGCCAGCAGTACAGGGGGGCTAAAGACCCAGTACTTC. Amino acid sequence: CASSTGGLKTQYF.

The table lists this clonotype with a count of one. The V gene is TRBV20-1, the J gene TRBJ1-1, with D perhaps matching TRBD1 (5 bases). Looked up from germline, CDR1 is DFQATT and CDR2 is SNEGSKA (reference sequence). The CDR3 covers 11 residues. V lost 3 bases to trimming and J lost 7 bases, with 9 bases between them. The chain's CDR3 is CSASGDFEAFF. CDR3 in DNA: TGCAGTGCTAGCGGGGACTTTGAAGCTTTCTTT.

This clonotype appeared many times. The chain carries TRBV11-2 and TRBJ2-1; 10 bases are a match to TRBD2. There are 17 residues in the CDR3. Losses at the gene ends were 5 bases for V and 5 bases for J; bases not matched to a gene: 12. Germline CDR1 SGHAT, CDR2 FQNNGV. The CDR3 sequence is CASSPRRTSGINNEQFF. The CDR3 DNA is TGTGCCAGCAGCCCGAGACGTACTAGCGGGATCAACAATGAGCAGTTCTTC.

There are many counts of this clonotype. V is TRBV5-1 and J is TRBJ2-5; D is possibly TRBD1 (5 bases). The CDR3 loop spans 12 amino acids. In germline, CDR1 is SGHRS, CDR2 YFSETQ. V gave up 5 bases and J gave up 5 bases, with 10 bases separating them. This chain's CDR3 is CASRLGQETQYF. The CDR3 DNA reads as TGCGCCAGCAGGCTGGGGCAGGAGACCCAGTACTTC.

This clonotype was recorded many times. The CDR3 is CASSKGLAQNNEQFF. In DNA form, the CDR3 reads TGTGCCAGCAGTAAGGGACTAGCGCAGAACAATGAGCAGTTCTTC. The chain uses TRBV6-1 and TRBJ2-1, with TRBD2 matching over 10 bases. This CDR3 comprises 15 residues. Trimming at V came to 5 bases and at J to 5 bases, leaving 6 bases not matched to a gene. Germline V lookup: CDR1 MNHNS, CDR2 SASEGT.

This clonotype showed up just a few times. The CDR3 region has the DNA TGTGCCAGCAGTCCTCCGGGACAGGGCTTGTGGGGTCCGGGCGAGCAGTACTTC. Translating gives CASSPPGQGLWGPGEQYF. The chain couples TRBV27 to TRBJ2-7; TRBD1 matches 9 bases. The CDR3 is 18 residues long. Germline CDR1 MNHEY, CDR2 SMNVEV (reference sequence). V lost 5 bases and J lost 6; bases outside the gene matches: 20.

This clonotype was seen many times. The rearrangement links TRBV20-1 to TRBJ2-1, with D perhaps matching TRBD2 (6 bases). The CDR3 spans 11 residues. CDR1 and CDR2 (germline): DFQATT, SNEGSKA (reference sequence). Trimming stripped 8 bases from V and 7 bases from J, with 12 bases between. The CDR3 is CSSLAANEQFF. For the CDR3, the DNA is TGCAGTTCGTTAGCGGCTAATGAGCAGTTCTTC.